This entry is about one TCR beta chain. Its target is not known. This specimen comes from a study of blood T cells in healthy people across ages. Regarding the study as a whole: Measured against age, TCR beta diversity per million T cells decreased in a roughly linear manner. More naive CD4+ cells and higher diversity marked long-lived donors relative to aged donors.

A second PCR, run for about 7 to 12 cycles, used a sample-barcoded 5' primer plus a J-beta primer mix. Paired-end reads containing CDR3 totaled no fewer than 2.5 million for each sample. Each CDR3 protein is one row after TCRdb ran MiXCR on the 5' RACE reads. The table has 1,500,000 or so distinct CDR3 sequences, approximately 43% seen once. This CDR3 is built from 13 residues. The V and J ends lost 5 bases and 10 bases, in that order; junction bases with no gene match: 10. CDR1 is SGHKS and CDR2 is YYEKEE in the germline V gene (reference sequence). This TCR was recovered from a woman aged 18-30 years in good health. The specimen sequenced was blood. The rearrangement links TRBV5-5 to TRBJ1-1; 8 nucleotides align to TRBD1. The CDR3, as DNA: TGTGCCAGCAGGGCCAGAGACGGGACAGGAGCTTTCTTT. It codes for CASRARDGTGAFF.